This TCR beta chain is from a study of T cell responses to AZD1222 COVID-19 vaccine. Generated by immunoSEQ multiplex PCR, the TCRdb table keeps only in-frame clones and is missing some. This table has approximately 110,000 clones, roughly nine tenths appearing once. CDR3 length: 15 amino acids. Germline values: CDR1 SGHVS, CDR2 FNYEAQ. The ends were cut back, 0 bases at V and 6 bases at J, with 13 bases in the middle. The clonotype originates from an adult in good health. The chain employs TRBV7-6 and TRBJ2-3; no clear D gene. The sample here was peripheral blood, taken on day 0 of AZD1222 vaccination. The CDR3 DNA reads TGTGCCAGCAGCTTAGCTTCTCGTGGGCGGGATACGCAGTATTTT. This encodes CASSLASRGRDTQYF. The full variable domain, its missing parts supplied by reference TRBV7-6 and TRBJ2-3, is GAGVSQSPRYKVTKRGQDVALRCDPISGHVSLYWYRQALGQGPEFLTYFNYEAQQDKSGLPNDRFSAERPEGSISTLTIQRTEQRDSAMYRCASSLASRGRDTQYFGPGTRLTVL.